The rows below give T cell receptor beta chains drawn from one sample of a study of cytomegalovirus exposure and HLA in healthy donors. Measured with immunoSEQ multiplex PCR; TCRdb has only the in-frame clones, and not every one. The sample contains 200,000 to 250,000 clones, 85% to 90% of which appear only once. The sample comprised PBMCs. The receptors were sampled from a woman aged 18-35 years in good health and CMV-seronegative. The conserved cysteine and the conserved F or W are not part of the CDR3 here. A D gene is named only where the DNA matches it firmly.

CDR3aa: ASSLPPSGSVYRQY
d_gene: TRBD2
j_gene: TRBJ2-3
len: 14
v_gene: TRBV11-2

CDR3aa: ATSRDRGGPGNTIY
d_gene: -
j_gene: TRBJ1-3
len: 14
v_gene: TRBV15

CDR3aa: ASSLERGRRSYNEQF
d_gene: TRBD2
j_gene: TRBJ2-1
len: 15
v_gene: TRBV7-2

CDR3aa: ASSLGDSRLEQY
d_gene: TRBD1
j_gene: TRBJ2-7
len: 12
v_gene: TRBV27

CDR3aa: ASSQVRGQPATDTQY
d_gene: TRBD1
j_gene: TRBJ2-3
len: 15
v_gene: TRBV4-1

CDR3aa: ASSAGTGHQPQH
d_gene: TRBD1
j_gene: TRBJ1-5
len: 12
v_gene: TRBV7-9

CDR3aa: ASSQDLLAGLNEQF
d_gene: TRBD2
j_gene: TRBJ2-1
len: 14
v_gene: TRBV4-3

CDR3aa: ASSPTRQGSDSPLH
d_gene: TRBD1
j_gene: TRBJ1-6
len: 14
v_gene: TRBV18

CDR3aa: ASSIVDISNQPQH
d_gene: -
j_gene: TRBJ1-5
len: 13
v_gene: TRBV19

CDR3aa: ASSLAGTSGVNEQF
d_gene: TRBD2
j_gene: TRBJ2-1
len: 14
v_gene: TRBV7-9

CDR3aa: ASSPFGSSGANVLT
d_gene: -
j_gene: TRBJ2-6
len: 14
v_gene: TRBV10-1

CDR3aa: ASSQGESGNTIY
d_gene: TRBD1
j_gene: TRBJ1-3
len: 12
v_gene: TRBV6-6

CDR3aa: ASSYGGGSTYEQY
d_gene: TRBD2
j_gene: TRBJ2-7
len: 13
v_gene: TRBV5-6

CDR3aa: ASSLSGAAYEQH
d_gene: -
j_gene: TRBJ2-7
len: 12
v_gene: TRBV7-9

CDR3aa: ASSVAASGSNEQF
d_gene: TRBD2
j_gene: TRBJ2-1
len: 13
v_gene: TRBV9

CDR3aa: ASSSTSGIWEQY
d_gene: TRBD2
j_gene: TRBJ2-7
len: 12
v_gene: TRBV2

CDR3aa: ASSLFEGGGWDRLGYGYT
d_gene: -
j_gene: TRBJ1-2
len: 18
v_gene: TRBV5-4

CDR3aa: ASSLSGGEQY
d_gene: TRBD1
j_gene: TRBJ2-7
len: 10
v_gene: TRBV7-9

CDR3aa: ASSLQGDTEAF
d_gene: TRBD1
j_gene: TRBJ1-1
len: 11
v_gene: TRBV18

CDR3aa: ASSLTGGSGNTIY
d_gene: -
j_gene: TRBJ1-3
len: 13
v_gene: TRBV6-5

CDR3aa: ASSPLGGTEAF
d_gene: -
j_gene: TRBJ1-1
len: 11
v_gene: TRBV13

CDR3aa: ASRGTYEQY
d_gene: -
j_gene: TRBJ2-7
len: 9
v_gene: TRBV7-2